This TCR beta chain was identified during a study of identical twins. Overall study findings and caveats: Some out-of-frame alpha sequences were shared by twins, and these showed excess low generation probability. Abundant beta clonotypes from cord blood bore fewer insertions; memory repertoires lacked this pattern. Interpretation of the results relied on cross-sectional statistical analysis and not on following the same donors.

This clonotype was detected many times. The target antigen is unknown. The V segment lost 5 bases and the J segment 5 bases; nucleotides outside the gene matches: 15. The CDR3 contains 18 residues. The germline V gene encodes CDR1 KGHDR and CDR2 SFDVKD. Template switching created a universal primer site, and the cDNA included unique molecular identifiers. One entry per CDR3 protein, called by TCRdb with MiXCR from the 5' RACE reads. This table holds under 900,000 distinct CDR3 sequences, roughly an eighth found once. The same sample was also studied in work on yellow fever vaccine responses in identical twins.

This chain joins TRBV24-1 and TRBJ2-1, with 9 bases fitting TRBD1. The sequenced sample was PBMCs. The TCR originated in a woman aged 18-29 years in good health. CDR3 protein: CATSAGTGLARGHNEQFF. CDR3 DNA: TGTGCCACCAGTGCCGGGACAGGGTTGGCTAGAGGGCACAATGAGCAGTTCTTC.